The 22 T cell receptor beta chains listed next were all sequenced from one sample in a study of beta chain features in type 1 diabetes. cDNA synthesis used the whole RNA isolate, giving expressed TCRB sequences. Using immunoSEQ multiplex PCR, the repertoire was profiled, and TCRdb retains in-frame clones only, with some absent. Of more than 350,000 clones listed, around 10% were seen once; the top ten hold roughly 0.046%. Material for sequencing was naive CD4+ T cells from blood. The receptors stem from a woman between 18 and 30 years old in good health.

This clone has only a few counts. V gene TRBV30 combines with J gene TRBJ1-4; no reliable D call. CDR3 size: 14 residues. V lost 3 bases to trimming and J lost 8 bases, with 16 bases between them. CDR1 GTSNPN and CDR2 SVGIG come from the germline V gene (reference sequence). Written as DNA, the CDR3 is TGTGCCTGGAGGTTATCGACTGCCGGGGAAAAACTGTTTTTT. Amino acids: CAWRLSTAGEKLFF.

The chain has TRBV2 and TRBJ1-1, with no clear D. CDR3 length: 14 residues. CDR1 SNHLY and CDR2 FYNNEI come from the germline V gene. V shed 4 bases and J shed 1 base, with 10 bases lying between them. The CDR3 spells CASSGRVSNTEAFF. The DNA for the CDR3 is TGTGCCAGCAGTGGCAGAGTCTCGAACACTGAAGCTTTCTTT.

The CDR3 DNA reads as TGTGCCAGCAGCCCCCGGACAGGGATTCTCTCAGATACGCAGTATTTT. Amino acids: CASSPRTGILSDTQYF. The chain recombines TRBV7-8 with TRBJ2-3, with 8 bases identical to TRBD1. CDR1 and CDR2 (germline): SGHVS, FQNEAQ. With V trimmed by 5 bases and J by 4 bases, 11 bases remained unmatched. The CDR3 loop spans 16 amino acids.

The J gene is TRBJ2-5, the V gene TRBV30, with D hard to call. The CDR3 contains 17 residues. V lost 3 bases and J lost 1, with 21 bases in between. From germline, CDR1 is GTSNPN and CDR2 SVGIG (reference sequence). CDR3 loop: CAWSPFLAAGLQETQYF. The DNA of the CDR3 is TGTGCCTGGAGCCCCTTTTTGGCGGCAGGCCTCCAAGAGACCCAGTACTTC. Full variable domain (missing parts from reference TRBV30 and TRBJ2-5): SQTIHQWPATLVQPVGSPLSLECTVEGTSNPNLYWYRQAAGRGLQLLFYSVGIGQISSEVPQNLSASRPQDRQFILSSKKLLLSDSGFYLCAWSPFLAAGLQETQYFGPGTRLLVL.

This clone was counted a few times. V is TRBV5-1 and J is TRBJ1-5, with a weak D call TRBD1 (6 bases). The CDR3 runs to 13 residues. The V end was cut by 4 bases, the J end by 6 bases, with 11 bases between. Looked up from germline, CDR1 is SGHRS and CDR2 is YFSETQ. CDR3 DNA: TGCGCCAGCAGCGAGGGGGTTTCTCAGCCCCAGCATTTT. Encoded protein: CASSEGVSQPQHF.

The CDR3 here is CASSQPWQGAGEQYF. The CDR3 DNA sequence: TGTGCCAGCAGCCAACCCTGGCAGGGGGCAGGTGAGCAGTACTTC. The chain combines TRBV7-2 with TRBJ2-7; TRBD1 aligns across 8 bases. This CDR3 spans 15 amino acids. With 5 bases clipped from V and 7 bases from J, the junction kept 13 bases outside the gene matches. Germline V gives CDR1 SGHTA, CDR2 FQGNSA.

This clone came up a few times. The rearrangement uses TRBV4-1 and TRBJ1-1; D call uncertain. The germline CDR1 and CDR2 sequences are MGHRA and YSYEKL. The CDR3 runs to 14 residues. V lost 2 bases to trimming and J lost 0 bases, with 7 bases between them. This CDR3 reads CASSQTGLNTEAFF. Written as DNA, the CDR3 is TGCGCCAGCAGCCAAACTGGGCTGAACACTGAAGCTTTCTTT.

In this sample, this clone turned up a few times. The chain employs TRBV19 and TRBJ1-2, with no clear D. CDR1 is LNHDA and CDR2 is SQIVND in the germline V gene (reference sequence). The CDR3 extends over 13 amino acids. Trimming removed 6 bases at V and 2 bases at J, with 10 bases between. The CDR3 loop is CASREQPNYGYTF. CDR3 DNA: TGTGCCAGTAGAGAACAGCCGAACTATGGCTACACCTTC.

The chain joins TRBV4-1 to TRBJ2-2; D is uncertain. V was cut by 10 bases and J by 2 bases, with 5 bases left in between. The germline gives CDR1 MGHRA, CDR2 YSYEKL. This CDR3 contains 11 residues. The CDR3 region has the DNA TGCGCCACCCAAAACACCGGGGAGCTGTTTTTT. It yields the protein CATQNTGELFF.

The CDR3 sequence: CSVRSGSALGTQYF. Here the CDR3 DNA reads TGCAGCGTTAGGTCAGGGTCTGCTTTGGGGACCCAGTACTTC. The chain links TRBV29-1 to TRBJ2-5, with a tentative D call TRBD1 (5 bases). V lost 5 bases to trimming and J lost 7 bases, with 20 bases between them. This CDR3 comprises 14 residues. Germline V gene lookup returns CDR1 SQVTM and CDR2 ANQGSEA.

This clone was seen a few times. CDR3 protein: CSVKEGDEKLFF. CDR3 coding DNA: TGCAGCGTAAAAGAGGGGGATGAAAAACTGTTTTTT. The rearrangement uses TRBV29-1 and TRBJ1-4, with a possible D match to TRBD1 (6 bases). CDR1 SQVTM and CDR2 ANQGSEA come from the germline V gene. The CDR3 totals 12 residues. The ends were cut back, 6 bases at V and 6 bases at J, with 11 bases in the middle.

This clone has only a few counts. The same CDR3 arises from other DNA sequences in this sample as well. This sequence joins TRBV29-1 and TRBJ2-5; 8 nucleotides line up with TRBD1. Losses at the gene ends were 4 bases for V and 4 bases for J; bases not matched to a gene: 2. This CDR3 contains 12 residues. In germline, CDR1 is SQVTM, CDR2 ANQGSEA. The DNA for the CDR3 is TGCAGCGTTGCCAGGGGGCCAGAGACCCAGTACTTC. The encoded protein is CSVARGPETQYF.

Remarks on this clone: Other DNA sequences in the same sample also yield this CDR3. V usage is TRBV11-2 and J usage is TRBJ2-7; D remains unclear. Germline CDR1 and CDR2: SGHAT and FQNNGV. V was pared by 5 bases and J by 4 bases, with 12 bases between. The length of the CDR3 is 13 residues. CDR3 sequence reads: CASSLGAPYEQYV. The CDR3 region has the DNA TGTGCCAGCAGCCTCGGCGCCCCTTACGAGCAGTACGTC.

This rearrangement joins TRBV7-9 to TRBJ1-1, with TRBD1 matching over 7 bases. This CDR3 comprises 14 residues. Germline lookup yields CDR1 SEHNR and CDR2 FQNEAQ (reference sequence). With V trimmed by 5 bases and J by 1 base, 4 bases remained unmatched. This chain's CDR3 is CASSGDSRNTEAFF. As DNA, the CDR3 is TGTGCCAGCAGCGGGGACAGTCGGAACACTGAAGCTTTCTTT. Together with reference TRBV7-9 and TRBJ1-1, the CDR3 gives the full variable domain: DTGVSQNPRHKITKRGQNVTFRCDPISEHNRLYWYRQTLGQGPEFLTYFQNEAQLEKSRLLSDRFSAERPKGSFSTLEIQRTEQGDSAMYLCASSGDSRNTEAFFGQGTRLTVV.

A few counts support this clone. This chain joins TRBV25-1 and TRBJ2-1; D uncertain. The CDR3 consists of 16 residues. V was trimmed by 2 bases and J by 0 bases, leaving 11 bases between them. Germline values: CDR1 MGHDK, CDR2 SYGVNS. CDR3 in DNA: TGTGCCAGCAGTGAACTCTTTTCGAGCTCCTACAATGAGCAGTTCTTC. The encoded protein is CASSELFSSSYNEQFF. Full variable domain (remainder filled in from reference TRBV25-1 and TRBJ2-1): EADIYQTPRYLVIGTGKKITLECSQTMGHDKMYWYQQDPGMELHLIHYSYGVNSTEKGDLSSESTVSRIRTEHFPLTLESARPSHTSQYLCASSELFSSSYNEQFFGPGTRLTVL.

This clone was picked up a small number of times. V is TRBV19 and J is TRBJ2-1, with D tentatively TRBD2 (5 bases). Trimming removed 4 bases from V and 4 bases from J, with 14 bases in between. The CDR3 runs 15 residues. From germline, CDR1 is LNHDA and CDR2 SQIVND (reference sequence). CDR3 nucleotide sequence: TGTGCCAGTAGTAGATCCTCCGGGATTTACAATGAGCAGTTCTTC. It encodes CASSRSSGIYNEQFF.

The chain has TRBV27 and TRBJ2-7; TRBD1 matches 10 bases. The V segment lost 2 bases and the J segment 7 bases; nucleotides outside the gene matches: 14. CDR1 and CDR2 from the germline V gene are MNHEY and SMNVEV (reference sequence). The CDR3 has 17 amino acids. CDR3 nucleotide sequence: TGTGCCAGCAGTTTAGGGACAGGGGCGGTCCCGTCGCGGGAGCAGTACTTC. Translated, it gives CASSLGTGAVPSREQYF.

The rearrangement joins TRBV30 to TRBJ1-5; tentative D call: TRBD1 (5 bases). Germline V gives CDR1 GTSNPN, CDR2 SVGIG (reference sequence). This CDR3 comprises 13 residues. V lost 2 bases to trimming and J lost 4 bases, with 9 bases between them. CDR3: CAWSSQGNQPQHF. The CDR3 DNA reads as TGTGCCTGGAGTAGTCAGGGAAATCAGCCCCAGCATTTT.

The chain couples TRBV28 to TRBJ2-2, with 8 bases matching TRBD1. V dropped 8 bases and J dropped 1; count of bases not matched to a gene: 3. CDR3 size: 14 residues. Germline values: CDR1 MDHEN, CDR2 SYDVKM. CDR3 nucleotides: TGTGCCAGCCTCGGGACAGGGAACACCGGGGAGCTGTTTTTT. It specifies CASLGTGNTGELFF.

The chain is built from TRBV7-2 and TRBJ1-5; no reliable D call. Germline V gene lookup returns CDR1 SGHTA and CDR2 FQGNSA. This CDR3 is 13 amino acids long. Trimming took off 5 bases at V and 7 bases at J, with 12 bases between the two ends. CDR3 region: CASSRDAGQPQHF. In nucleotides, the CDR3 is TGTGCCAGCAGCCGGGATGCTGGACAGCCCCAGCATTTT.

This clone was seen more than once but under ten times. The genes are TRBV6-1 and TRBJ1-3, with D hard to call. The CDR3 runs to 15 residues. The germline gives CDR1 MNHNS, CDR2 SASEGT. Trimming cost V 4 bases and J 0 bases, with 10 bases left between them. This CDR3 reads CASSVSRSSGNTIYF. The CDR3 DNA sequence: TGTGCCAGCAGTGTGTCGAGGTCCTCTGGAAACACCATATATTTT.

The rearrangement uses TRBV18 and TRBJ2-1; tentative D call: TRBD2 (6 bases). The V gene's germline CDR1 is KGHSH and CDR2 LQKENI. Trimming took off 4 bases at V and 7 bases at J, with 20 bases between the two ends. The length of the CDR3 is 16 residues. The CDR3 nucleotides are TGTGCCAGCTCACTGTCCCGGGACTTATATCCGAATGAGCAGTTCTTC. The encoded protein is CASSLSRDLYPNEQFF.